This passage covers 25 T cell receptor beta chains from one sample sequenced in a study of blood T cells in healthy people across ages (dated by TCRdb to 2014 to 2015). The library was produced with 5' RACE. Sequencing used an Illumina HiSeq 2500. The second PCR ran for about 6 to 12 cycles and used a J-beta primer mix along with a sample-barcoded 5' primer. The public reads were reanalyzed by TCRdb: fastp trimming at Q25, MiXCR alignment, in-frame beta chains only. Rows merge per CDR3 protein into single entries with the most common DNA and genes. The sample contains 1 million or so distinct CDR3 sequences, 45% of them found a single time. Of the sample, under 20% falls within the top ten clones. The sample comprised blood. Receptors were obtained from an older woman in good health.

The table lists this clonotype with a few counts. This chain connects TRBV14 to TRBJ2-7, with unresolved D. V gave up 6 bases and J gave up 3 bases, with 15 bases separating them. The germline gives CDR1 SGHDN, CDR2 FVKESK. The CDR3 is made up of 14 amino acids. The chain's CDR3 is CASRRFSLVYEQYF. Written as DNA, the CDR3 is TGTGCCAGCAGGAGGTTCTCCTTAGTCTACGAGCAGTACTTC.

This rearrangement joins TRBV12-3 or TRBV12-4 to TRBJ2-3; 8 positions match TRBD2. V shed 1 base, J shed 2 bases, and the junction held 5 bases outside the gene matches. There are 16 residues in the CDR3. The CDR3 loop is CASSLELAEDTDTQYF. The CDR3 nucleotides read TGTGCCAGCAGTTTAGAACTAGCGGAAGACACAGATACGCAGTATTTT.

This clonotype was counted a few times. The V call is TRBV2, the J call TRBJ2-7, with D unresolved. V was clipped by 7 bases and J by 4 bases, with 11 bases between them. CDR1 and CDR2 from the germline V gene are SNHLY and FYNNEI. The CDR3 contains 12 residues. Here the CDR3 DNA reads TGTGCCAGCATTATCAGGCAATACGAGCAGTACTTC. Translated: CASIIRQYEQYF. Full variable domain (outside the CDR3, taken from reference TRBV2 and TRBJ2-7): EPEVTQTPSHQVTQMGQEVILRCVPISNHLYFYWYRQILGQKVEFLVSFYNNEISEKSEIFDDQFSVERPDGSNFTLKIRSTKLEDSAMYFCASIIRQYEQYFGPGTRLTVT.

V gene TRBV6-6 combines with J gene TRBJ2-1; TRBD2 aligns across 10 bases. The DNA end lines up better with TRBJ2-7; the J call may be wrong. The CDR3 is 17 amino acids. Germline V gene sequence: CDR1 MNHNY, CDR2 SVGAGI (reference sequence). The CDR3 is CASSYLTSGNSYNEQYF. CDR3 bases: TGTGCCAGCAGTTACCTTACTAGCGGGAACTCCTACAATGAGCAGTACTTC.

This chain links TRBV5-1 with TRBJ1-5; 11 bases are a match to TRBD1. The CDR3 runs 18 residues. The V segment lost 2 bases and the J segment 6 bases; nucleotides outside the gene matches: 13. CDR1 is SGHRS, CDR2 YFSETQ, per germline. CDR3 sequence: CASSLTGGQGGLSQPQHF. CDR3 DNA: TGCGCCAGCAGCTTAACCGGGGGACAGGGGGGCCTCAGTCAGCCCCAGCATTTT.

V usage is TRBV12-3 or TRBV12-4 and J usage is TRBJ1-2; tentative D call: TRBD1 (6 bases). The V and J ends lost 5 bases and 8 bases respectively, with 9 bases between them. The CDR3 has 11 residues. CDR3 in DNA: TGTGCCAGCAGTCTTGGACAGGGCTACACCTTC. This sequence encodes CASSLGQGYTF.

The J gene is TRBJ2-1, the V gene TRBV2; D unclear. This CDR3 spans 12 amino acids. Trimming shortened V by 3 bases and J by 4 bases, and 4 bases separated the two germline ends. Per the germline V gene, CDR1 is SNHLY and CDR2 is FYNNEI. The CDR3 region has the DNA TGTGCCAGCAGTGAGGGTTACAATGAGCAGTTCTTC. It translates to CASSEGYNEQFF. Full variable domain (missing parts from reference TRBV2 and TRBJ2-1): EPEVTQTPSHQVTQMGQEVILRCVPISNHLYFYWYRQILGQKVEFLVSFYNNEISEKSEIFDDQFSVERPDGSNFTLKIRSTKLEDSAMYFCASSEGYNEQFFGPGTRLTVL.

The sample holds a few counts of this clonotype. J is TRBJ2-1 and V is TRBV27, with TRBD2 matching 9 bases. There are 15 residues in the CDR3. CDR1 and CDR2 from the germline V gene are MNHEY and SMNVEV (reference sequence). After removal of 2 bases from V and 9 bases from J, the junction contained 8 bases not matched to a gene. This CDR3 reads CASSLVTSGQFEQFF. Here the CDR3 DNA reads TGTGCCAGCAGTTTAGTAACTAGCGGGCAGTTTGAGCAGTTCTTC.

The rearrangement links TRBV5-1 to TRBJ2-1; D possibly corresponds to TRBD2 (6 bases). CDR3 length: 16 residues. Trimming left V 4 bases short and J 5 bases short, with 19 bases between. Germline CDR1 is SGHRS and CDR2 is YFSETQ. CDR3 sequence (DNA): TGCGCCAGCAGCCCGGGTGGGGGAGGCCTTAACAATGAGCAGTTCTTC. Protein sequence: CASSPGGGGLNNEQFF.

The J gene is TRBJ2-3, the V gene TRBV6-1; the D is unclear. The CDR3 runs to 14 residues. V lost 1 base to trimming and J lost 7 bases, with 12 bases between them. Germline-derived CDR1 and CDR2 are MNHNS and SASEGT. CDR3 bases: TGTGCCAGCAGTGAAGGCGGCAGGAGTAATACGCAGTATTTT. It codes for CASSEGGRSNTQYF.

The sample holds a few counts of this clonotype. The V gene is TRBV2, the J gene TRBJ2-7; D may be TRBD1 or TRBD2 (6 bases each). The CDR3 sequence is 17 residues long. V was pared by 4 bases and J by 5 bases, with 24 bases between. Germline loops: CDR1 SNHLY, CDR2 FYNNEI. CDR3 residues: CASSGRPGGGVHDEQYF. The CDR3, as DNA: TGTGCCAGCAGTGGTCGACCCGGAGGGGGAGTTCACGACGAGCAGTACTTC.

This clonotype was recorded a few times. This chain connects TRBV10-3 to TRBJ2-1; D perhaps matches TRBD2 (7 bases). Trimming left V 11 bases short and J 4 bases short, with 15 bases between. Per the germline V gene, CDR1 is ENHRY and CDR2 is SYGVKD. There are 13 residues in the CDR3. The CDR3 loop is CAVGAGAYNEQFF. For the CDR3, the DNA is TGTGCCGTAGGGGCGGGGGCGTACAATGAGCAGTTCTTC.

This clonotype has only a few counts. V is TRBV5-1 and J is TRBJ1-2, with TRBD1 matching 9 bases. CDR1 SGHRS and CDR2 YFSETQ come from the germline V gene. CDR3 length: 13 residues. J was trimmed by 6 bases and V by 4 bases; bases with no gene match: 4. This CDR3 reads CASSVGTGNGYTF. CDR3 nucleotide sequence: TGCGCCAGCAGCGTCGGGACAGGGAATGGCTACACCTTC.

The chain couples TRBV6-9 to TRBJ1-2, with D hard to call. The CDR3 length is 13 residues. Germline lookup yields CDR1 MNHGY and CDR2 SVAAGI. V was trimmed by 4 bases and J by 4 bases, leaving 10 bases between them. In DNA, the CDR3 is TGTGCCAGCAGTTTTCAACAGCCCTATGGCTACACCTTC. Its translation is CASSFQQPYGYTF.

This clonotype came up a few times. The chain has TRBV6-5 and TRBJ2-5, with D maybe TRBD2 (5 bases). This CDR3 spans 14 amino acids. The V gene's germline CDR1 is MNHEY and CDR2 SVGAGI. Between the trimmed V and J ends, which lost 2 bases and 11 bases, there was a span of 18 bases. CDR3 sequence: CASSYATDSFGQYF. The CDR3 bases are TGTGCCAGCAGTTACGCGACGGACTCGTTTGGGCAGTACTTC.

This clonotype appeared many times. This chain connects TRBV29-1 to TRBJ2-1; 14 nucleotides agree with TRBD2. This CDR3 is 16 amino acids long. The V gene's germline CDR1 is SQVTM and CDR2 ANQGSEA. Germline trimming cut 4 bases from V and 3 bases from J; bases unmatched to any gene: 5. The CDR3 is CSVAGTSGSRYNEQFF. The CDR3 DNA is TGCAGCGTTGCCGGGACTAGCGGGAGCCGCTACAATGAGCAGTTCTTC.

This sequence joins TRBV19 and TRBJ2-6; a possible D gene is TRBD1 (6 bases). Trimming pared 3 bases from V and 2 bases from J, leaving 11 bases between. The length of the CDR3 is 16 residues. Germline V CDR1 and CDR2: LNHDA, SQIVND (reference sequence). CDR3 sequence reads: CASSIYRAAGANVLTF. Written as DNA, the CDR3 is TGTGCCAGTAGTATTTACAGGGCTGCTGGGGCCAACGTCCTGACTTTC.

V is TRBV20-1 and J is TRBJ2-5, with D unclear. V was shortened by 0 bases and J by 5 bases, with 4 bases between the two germline ends. The germline CDR1 and CDR2 sequences are DFQATT and SNEGSKA (reference sequence). This CDR3 region has 11 residues. The CDR3 sequence is CSARDYETQYF. The CDR3, as DNA: TGCAGTGCTAGAGATTACGAGACCCAGTACTTC.

The sample holds one count of this clonotype. The chain recombines TRBV7-6 with TRBJ2-1; 7 positions agree with TRBD2. With the DNA end fitting TRBJ2-7 better, the J assignment may be wrong. The CDR3 is made up of 15 amino acids. Germline CDR1 SGHVS, CDR2 FNYEAQ. The CDR3: CASSLVAGPYYEQYF. The CDR3 DNA reads as TGTGCCAGCAGCTTAGTAGCGGGCCCCTACTACGAGCAGTACTTC.

This clonotype was detected ten times or more. In nucleotides, the CDR3 is TGTGCCAGCAGTCAACAACCGGGACAAAGACGGCATGAAAAACTGTTTTTT. This translates into CASSQQPGQRRHEKLFF. The chain recombines TRBV4-2 with TRBJ1-4, with D perhaps TRBD1 (6 bases). The CDR3 is 17 residues long. Looked up from germline, CDR1 is LGHNA and CDR2 is YNFKEQ. V lost 6 bases, J lost 6 bases, and 23 bases lay in between.

This chain uses TRBV6-6 with TRBJ1-4, with unresolved D. The germline gives CDR1 MNHNY, CDR2 SVGAGI (reference sequence). V lost 8 bases and J lost 7, with 11 bases in between. The CDR3 runs to 12 residues. In nucleotides, the CDR3 is TGTGCCAGCGCAAGTCCGTCTGAAAAACTGTTTTTT. Its protein is CASASPSEKLFF.

Many counts were recorded for this clonotype. The CDR3 nucleotides are TGTGCCAGCAGTTTAGGCGGGAGGAGCACAGATACGCAGTATTTT. It encodes CASSLGGRSTDTQYF. V and J are TRBV27 and TRBJ2-3; 8 bases agree with TRBD2. The CDR3 runs to 15 residues. Germline loops: CDR1 MNHEY, CDR2 SMNVEV (reference sequence). The V and J ends lost 2 bases and 0 bases, in that order; junction bases with no gene match: 1.

The chain uses TRBV5-1 and TRBJ1-1, with D possibly matching TRBD1 (5 bases). This CDR3 has 16 residues. CDR1 is SGHRS, CDR2 YFSETQ, per germline. Trimming removed 1 base from V and 0 bases from J, with 13 bases in between. The CDR3 coding sequence is TGCGCCAGCAGCTTGATGGGGGGAGCCATGAACACTGAAGCTTTCTTT. Its translation is CASSLMGGAMNTEAFF.

This clonotype showed up just a few times. The chain combines TRBV29-1 with TRBJ2-1; TRBD1 is a possible D gene (5 bases). The CDR3 covers 13 residues. Looked up from germline, CDR1 is SQVTM and CDR2 is ANQGSEA. Trimming removed 3 bases from V and 4 bases from J, with 10 bases in between. The chain's CDR3 is CSVEAGLYNEQFF. In DNA form, the CDR3 reads TGCAGCGTTGAGGCAGGGCTATACAATGAGCAGTTCTTC.

The rearrangement uses TRBV9 and TRBJ2-4; 14 nucleotides match TRBD2. The V gene's germline CDR1 is SGDLS and CDR2 YYNGEE. This CDR3 is built from 17 residues. Trimming cost V 3 bases and J 9 bases; bases outside gene matches: 11. This CDR3 reads CASSEAVGLAGGAIQYF. The CDR3 coding sequence is TGTGCCAGCAGCGAAGCCGTAGGACTAGCGGGAGGTGCCATTCAGTACTTC.